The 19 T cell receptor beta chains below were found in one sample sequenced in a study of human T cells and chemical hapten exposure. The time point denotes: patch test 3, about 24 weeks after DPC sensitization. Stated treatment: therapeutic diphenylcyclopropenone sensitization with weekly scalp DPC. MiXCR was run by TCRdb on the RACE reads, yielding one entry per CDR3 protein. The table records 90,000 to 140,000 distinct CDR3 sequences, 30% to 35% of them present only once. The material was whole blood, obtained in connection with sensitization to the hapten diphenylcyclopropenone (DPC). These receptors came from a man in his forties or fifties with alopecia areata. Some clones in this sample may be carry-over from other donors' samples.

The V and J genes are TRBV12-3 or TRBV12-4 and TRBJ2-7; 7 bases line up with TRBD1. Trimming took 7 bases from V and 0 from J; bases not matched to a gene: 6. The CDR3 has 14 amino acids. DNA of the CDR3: TGTGCCAGCAAGCGGACAGGAGCCTCCTACGAGCAGTACTTC. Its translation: CASKRTGASYEQYF.

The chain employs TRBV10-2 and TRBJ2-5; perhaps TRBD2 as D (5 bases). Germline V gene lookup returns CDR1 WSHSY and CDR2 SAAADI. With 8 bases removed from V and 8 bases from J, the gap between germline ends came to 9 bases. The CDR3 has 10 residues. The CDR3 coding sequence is TGCGCCAGCGGAGGAAGTACCCAGTACTTC. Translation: CASGGSTQYF.

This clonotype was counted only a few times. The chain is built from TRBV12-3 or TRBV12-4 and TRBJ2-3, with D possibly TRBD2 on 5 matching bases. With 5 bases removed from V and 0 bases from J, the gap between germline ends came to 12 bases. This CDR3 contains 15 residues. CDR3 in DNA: TGTGCCAGCAGTGTTCTAGCTATTAGCACAGATACGCAGTATTTT. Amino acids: CASSVLAISTDTQYF.

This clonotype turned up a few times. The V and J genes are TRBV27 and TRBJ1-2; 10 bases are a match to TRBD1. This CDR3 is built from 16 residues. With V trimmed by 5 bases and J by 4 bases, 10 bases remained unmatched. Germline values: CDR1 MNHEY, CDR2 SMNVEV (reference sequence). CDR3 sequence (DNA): TGTGCCAGCAGTGCCAACCCGACAGGGGGCGTCTATGGCTACACCTTC. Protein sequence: CASSANPTGGVYGYTF.

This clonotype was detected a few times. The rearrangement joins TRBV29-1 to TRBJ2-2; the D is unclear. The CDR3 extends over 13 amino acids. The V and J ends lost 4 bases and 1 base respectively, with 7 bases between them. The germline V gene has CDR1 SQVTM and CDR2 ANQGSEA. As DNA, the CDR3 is TGCAGCGTTGGAAAGGGGAACACCGGGGAGCTGTTTTTT. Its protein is CSVGKGNTGELFF.

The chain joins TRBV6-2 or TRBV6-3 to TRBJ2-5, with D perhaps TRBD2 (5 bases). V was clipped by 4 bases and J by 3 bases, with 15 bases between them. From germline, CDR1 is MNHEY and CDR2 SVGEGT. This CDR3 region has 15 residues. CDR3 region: CASSSTDGEKETQYF. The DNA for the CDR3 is TGTGCCAGCAGTTCGACCGACGGGGAGAAAGAGACCCAGTACTTC.

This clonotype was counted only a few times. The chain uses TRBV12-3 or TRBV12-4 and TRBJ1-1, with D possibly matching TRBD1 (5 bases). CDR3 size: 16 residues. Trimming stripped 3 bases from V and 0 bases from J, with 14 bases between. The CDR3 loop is CASSFSGWGVNTEAFF. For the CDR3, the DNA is TGTGCCAGCAGTTTTTCAGGGTGGGGGGTGAACACTGAAGCTTTCTTT.

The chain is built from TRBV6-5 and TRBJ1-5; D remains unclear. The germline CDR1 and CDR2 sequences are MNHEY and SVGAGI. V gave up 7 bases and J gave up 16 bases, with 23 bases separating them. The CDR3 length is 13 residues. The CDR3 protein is CASTERSQGLIHF. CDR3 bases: TGTGCCAGCACCGAAAGGAGCCAAGGGTTGATTCATTTT.

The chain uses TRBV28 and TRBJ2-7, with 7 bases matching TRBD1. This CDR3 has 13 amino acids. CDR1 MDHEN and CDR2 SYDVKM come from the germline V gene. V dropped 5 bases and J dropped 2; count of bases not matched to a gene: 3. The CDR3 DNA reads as TGTGCCAGCAGTCCAGGGGGTCCCTACGAGCAGTACTTC. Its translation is CASSPGGPYEQYF.

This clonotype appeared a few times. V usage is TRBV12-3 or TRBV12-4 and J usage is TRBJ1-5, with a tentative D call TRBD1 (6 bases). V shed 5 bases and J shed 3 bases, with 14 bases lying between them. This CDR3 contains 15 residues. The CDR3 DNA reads TGTGCCAGCAGTCCAAGTCAGGGGAACAATCAGCCCCAGCATTTT. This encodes CASSPSQGNNQPQHF.

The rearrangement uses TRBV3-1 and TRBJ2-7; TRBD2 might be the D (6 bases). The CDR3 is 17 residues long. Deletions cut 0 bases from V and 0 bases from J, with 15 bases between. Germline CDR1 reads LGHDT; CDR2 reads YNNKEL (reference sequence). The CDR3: CASSQDSRRDSSYEQYV. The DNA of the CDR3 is TGTGCCAGCAGCCAAGATTCCCGGAGGGATAGCTCCTACGAGCAGTACGTC.

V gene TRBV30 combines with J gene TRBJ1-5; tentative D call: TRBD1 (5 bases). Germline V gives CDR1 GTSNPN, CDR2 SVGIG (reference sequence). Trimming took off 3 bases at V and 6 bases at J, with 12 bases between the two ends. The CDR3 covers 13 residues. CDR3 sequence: CAWSFGAGQPQHF. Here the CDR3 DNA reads TGTGCCTGGAGCTTTGGGGCTGGTCAGCCCCAGCATTTT. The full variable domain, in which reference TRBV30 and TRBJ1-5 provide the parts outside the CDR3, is SQTIHQWPATLVQPVGSPLSLECTVEGTSNPNLYWYRQAAGRGLQLLFYSVGIGQISSEVPQNLSASRPQDRQFILSSKKLLLSDSGFYLCAWSFGAGQPQHFGDGTRLSIL.

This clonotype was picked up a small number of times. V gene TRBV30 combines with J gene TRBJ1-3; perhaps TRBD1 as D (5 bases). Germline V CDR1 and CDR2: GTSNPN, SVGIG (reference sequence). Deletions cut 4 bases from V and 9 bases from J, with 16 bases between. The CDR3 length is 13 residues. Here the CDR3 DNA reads TGTGCCTGGACCCTCGGACCCCAGGGCACCATATATTTT. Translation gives CAWTLGPQGTIYF.

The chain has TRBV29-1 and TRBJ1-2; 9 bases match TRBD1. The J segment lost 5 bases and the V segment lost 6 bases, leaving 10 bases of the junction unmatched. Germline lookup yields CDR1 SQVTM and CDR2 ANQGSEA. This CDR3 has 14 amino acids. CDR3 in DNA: TGCAGCGTCGTAAACAGGGGGCAAGGGTATGGCTACACCTTC. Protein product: CSVVNRGQGYGYTF.

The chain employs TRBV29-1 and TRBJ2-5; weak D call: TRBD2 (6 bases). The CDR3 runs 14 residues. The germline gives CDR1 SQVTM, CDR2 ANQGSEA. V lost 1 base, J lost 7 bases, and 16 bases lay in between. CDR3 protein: CSVEGAGVGGTQYF. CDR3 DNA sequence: TGCAGCGTTGAAGGAGCAGGCGTGGGGGGGACCCAGTACTTC. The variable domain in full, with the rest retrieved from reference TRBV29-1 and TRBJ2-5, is SAVISQKPSRDICQRGTSLTIQCQVDSQVTMMFWYRQQPGQSLTLIATANQGSEATYESGFVIDKFPISRPNLTFSTLTVSNMSPEDSSIYLCSVEGAGVGGTQYFGPGTRLLVL.

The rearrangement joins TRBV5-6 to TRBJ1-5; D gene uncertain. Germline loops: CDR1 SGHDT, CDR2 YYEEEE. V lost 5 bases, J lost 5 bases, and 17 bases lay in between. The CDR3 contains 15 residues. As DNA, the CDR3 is TGTGCCAGCAGTTCCCAGTCAGAGCGATATCAGCCCCAGCATTTT. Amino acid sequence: CASSSQSERYQPQHF.

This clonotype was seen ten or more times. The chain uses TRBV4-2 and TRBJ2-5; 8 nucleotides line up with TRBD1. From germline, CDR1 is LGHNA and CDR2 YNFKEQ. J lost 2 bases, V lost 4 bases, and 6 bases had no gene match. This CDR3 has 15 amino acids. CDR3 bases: TGTGCCAGCAGCCCGGGGACAGGTCTTCAAGAGACCCAGTACTTC. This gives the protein CASSPGTGLQETQYF.

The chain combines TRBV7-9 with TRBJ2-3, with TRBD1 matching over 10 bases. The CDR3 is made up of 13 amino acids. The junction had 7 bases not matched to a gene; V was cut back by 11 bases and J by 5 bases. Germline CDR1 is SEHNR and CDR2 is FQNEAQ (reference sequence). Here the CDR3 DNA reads TGTGCCTGCCGACAGGGGGCAGTAGATACGCAGTATTTT. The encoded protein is CACRQGAVDTQYF.

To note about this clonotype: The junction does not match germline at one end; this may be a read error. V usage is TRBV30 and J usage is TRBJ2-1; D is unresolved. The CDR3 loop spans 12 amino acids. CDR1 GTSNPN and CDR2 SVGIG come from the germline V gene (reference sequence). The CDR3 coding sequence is TGTGCCTGGAGTGTGCGCGGCGATGAGCAGCTCTTC. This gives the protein CAWSVRGDEQLF.